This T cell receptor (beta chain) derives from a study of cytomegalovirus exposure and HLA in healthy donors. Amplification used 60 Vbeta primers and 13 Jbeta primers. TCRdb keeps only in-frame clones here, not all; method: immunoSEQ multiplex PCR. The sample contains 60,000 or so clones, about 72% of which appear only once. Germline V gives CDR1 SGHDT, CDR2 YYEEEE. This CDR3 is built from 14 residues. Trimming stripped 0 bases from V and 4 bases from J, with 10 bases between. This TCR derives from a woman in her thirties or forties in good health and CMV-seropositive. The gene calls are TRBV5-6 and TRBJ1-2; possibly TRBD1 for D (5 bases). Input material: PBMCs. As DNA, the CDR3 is TGTGCCAGCAGCTTGGAGGGGCGGTCCTATGGCTACACCTTC. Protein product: CASSLEGRSYGYTF.